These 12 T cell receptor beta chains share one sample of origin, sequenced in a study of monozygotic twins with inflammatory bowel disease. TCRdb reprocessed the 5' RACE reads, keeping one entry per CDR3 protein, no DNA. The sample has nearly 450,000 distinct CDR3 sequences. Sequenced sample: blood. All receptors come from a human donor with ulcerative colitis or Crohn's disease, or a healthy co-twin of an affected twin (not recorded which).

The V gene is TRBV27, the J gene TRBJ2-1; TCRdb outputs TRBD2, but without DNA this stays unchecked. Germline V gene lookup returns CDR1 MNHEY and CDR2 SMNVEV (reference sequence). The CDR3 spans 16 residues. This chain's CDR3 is CASTRGTSGRYNEQFF.

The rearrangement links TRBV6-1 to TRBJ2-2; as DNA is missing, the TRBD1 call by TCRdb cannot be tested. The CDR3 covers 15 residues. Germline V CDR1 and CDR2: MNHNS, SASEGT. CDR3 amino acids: CASRTQGQGTGELFF.

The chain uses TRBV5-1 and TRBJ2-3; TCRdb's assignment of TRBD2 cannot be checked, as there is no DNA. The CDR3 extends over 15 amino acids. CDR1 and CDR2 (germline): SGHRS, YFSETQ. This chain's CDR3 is CASSGSSGGADTQYF.

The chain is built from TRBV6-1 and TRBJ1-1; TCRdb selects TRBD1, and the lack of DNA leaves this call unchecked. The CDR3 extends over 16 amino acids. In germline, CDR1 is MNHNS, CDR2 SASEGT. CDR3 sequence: CASRHLLTGGDTEAFF.

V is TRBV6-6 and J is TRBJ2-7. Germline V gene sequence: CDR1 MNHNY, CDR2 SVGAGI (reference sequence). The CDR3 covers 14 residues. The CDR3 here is CASSSGPDSIRWYF.

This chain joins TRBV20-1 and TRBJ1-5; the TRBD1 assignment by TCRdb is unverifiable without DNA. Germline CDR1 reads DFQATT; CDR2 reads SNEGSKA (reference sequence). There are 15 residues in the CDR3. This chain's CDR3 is CSAPIRRGENQPQHF.

The CDR3 is CASTSLTGNEQYF. This sequence joins TRBV5-1 and TRBJ2-7; TCRdb selects TRBD1, and the lack of DNA leaves this call unchecked. Germline V gene sequence: CDR1 SGHRS, CDR2 YFSETQ. This CDR3 has 13 amino acids.

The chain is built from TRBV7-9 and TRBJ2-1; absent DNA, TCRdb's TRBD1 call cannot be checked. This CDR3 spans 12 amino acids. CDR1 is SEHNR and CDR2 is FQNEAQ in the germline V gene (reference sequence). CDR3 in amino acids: CASSLGTLLAFF.

The CDR3 here is CSVEILAGARADEQFF. The rearrangement joins TRBV29-1 to TRBJ2-1; TCRdb's D call, TRBD2, is unchecked because there is no DNA. CDR3 length: 16 residues. Germline V gives CDR1 SQVTM, CDR2 ANQGSEA.

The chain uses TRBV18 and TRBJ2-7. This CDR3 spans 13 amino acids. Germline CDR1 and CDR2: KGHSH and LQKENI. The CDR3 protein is CASSPYGSYEQYF.

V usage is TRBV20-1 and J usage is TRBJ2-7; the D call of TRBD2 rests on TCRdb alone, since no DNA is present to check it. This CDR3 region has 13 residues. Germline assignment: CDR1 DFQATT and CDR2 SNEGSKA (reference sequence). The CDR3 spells CSALTSALHEQYF.

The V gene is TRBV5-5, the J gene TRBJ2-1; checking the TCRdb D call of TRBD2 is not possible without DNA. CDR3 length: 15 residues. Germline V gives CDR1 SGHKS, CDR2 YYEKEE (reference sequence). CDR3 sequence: CASSAGLAGGNEQFF.